This entry is about one TCR beta chain. The target antigen is unknown. Using immunoSEQ multiplex PCR, the repertoire was profiled, and TCRdb retains in-frame clones only, with some absent. The profile shows 71,000 or so clones, around 95% of them singletons. This sample was taken from a study of cytomegalovirus exposure and HLA in healthy donors. For the study at large: Per a later analysis, the roughly 700 first-cohort and 95 to 150 validation repertoires shared one platform.

General study results and limits: Most TCR sequences were seen very rarely across donors, but some public TCRs occurred in many. Cytomegalovirus association was assigned to 150 to 200 TCR beta chains.

The TCR originated in a young man in good health and CMV-seropositive. Material for sequencing was PBMCs.

The CDR3 sequence is CASSGGREGETQYF. The CDR3 coding sequence is TGCGCCAGCAGCGGTGGACGGGAAGGGGAGACCCAGTACTTC. The rearrangement joins TRBV5-1 to TRBJ2-5; tentatively, D is TRBD2 (5 bases). The CDR3 is 14 residues long. The V gene's germline CDR1 is SGHRS and CDR2 YFSETQ. Trimming cost V 4 bases and J 5 bases, with 15 bases left between them.